The rows below give T cell receptor beta chains drawn from one sample of a study of blood T cell repertoires in COVID-19. Only in-frame clones appear in the TCRdb table, and some are missing; sequencing was by immunoSEQ multiplex PCR. The table includes some 390,000 clones, 85% to 90% detected once. The sample taken for sequencing was PBMCs or T cells enriched from blood (not recorded which). These receptors were collected from a young man who had recovered from COVID-19. Both conserved end residues are part of each CDR3. Fields, in order: CDR3 protein, CDR3 length, V gene, J gene.

CDR3 protein: CASSPGPVADEQFF
CDR3 length: 14
V gene: TRBV5-1
J gene: TRBJ2-1

CDR3 protein: CASSWGQGPYEQYF
CDR3 length: 14
V gene: TRBV5-5
J gene: TRBJ2-7

CDR3 protein: CASSQTGTGGALGYTF
CDR3 length: 16
V gene: TRBV4-1
J gene: TRBJ1-2

CDR3 protein: CASSFPVTGELFF
CDR3 length: 13
V gene: TRBV19
J gene: TRBJ2-2

CDR3 protein: CASSYPLNRGLNSPLHF
CDR3 length: 17
V gene: TRBV14
J gene: TRBJ1-6

CDR3 protein: CASSPWTGGSGNTIYF
CDR3 length: 16
V gene: TRBV5-1
J gene: TRBJ1-3

CDR3 protein: CASSLGASSYNEQFF
CDR3 length: 15
V gene: TRBV19
J gene: TRBJ2-1

CDR3 protein: CASKPQGADTGELFF
CDR3 length: 15
V gene: TRBV3-1/TRBV3-2
J gene: TRBJ2-2

CDR3 protein: CASSLSGAGYGYTF
CDR3 length: 14
V gene: TRBV27
J gene: TRBJ1-2

CDR3 protein: CASSLQSGGTSYEQYF
CDR3 length: 16
V gene: TRBV11-2
J gene: TRBJ2-7

CDR3 protein: CASSLTSGTTNEQYF
CDR3 length: 15
V gene: TRBV4-1
J gene: TRBJ2-7

CDR3 protein: CASSYSTTWEAYEQYF
CDR3 length: 16
V gene: TRBV6-5
J gene: TRBJ2-7

CDR3 protein: CATSREAPVSGNTIYF
CDR3 length: 16
V gene: TRBV15
J gene: TRBJ1-3

CDR3 protein: CASSSAGTEKLFF
CDR3 length: 13
V gene: TRBV28
J gene: TRBJ1-4

CDR3 protein: CASSQAGYDQPQHF
CDR3 length: 14
V gene: TRBV4-1
J gene: TRBJ1-5

CDR3 protein: CASSPVGTSGTYEQYF
CDR3 length: 16
V gene: TRBV11-2
J gene: TRBJ2-7

CDR3 protein: CASSEGRWRENSPLHF
CDR3 length: 16
V gene: TRBV6-1
J gene: TRBJ1-6

CDR3 protein: CASSLEGGRGPDEQYF
CDR3 length: 16
V gene: TRBV7-9
J gene: TRBJ2-7

CDR3 protein: CASSPTPTSGGNEQFF
CDR3 length: 16
V gene: TRBV5-1
J gene: TRBJ2-1

CDR3 protein: CASSIHTRNTEAFF
CDR3 length: 14
V gene: TRBV19
J gene: TRBJ1-1

CDR3 protein: CASSPRQGHYEQYF
CDR3 length: 14
V gene: TRBV19
J gene: TRBJ2-7

CDR3 protein: CASRRAGDSYEQYF
CDR3 length: 14
V gene: TRBV28
J gene: TRBJ2-7